This T cell receptor (beta chain) emerged from a study of cytomegalovirus exposure and HLA in healthy donors. Study outcomes and limitations: Published work reported that the classifier diagnosed cytomegalovirus status with high specificity and sensitivity.

With respect to this clone: Its target is not known.

A multiplex PCR was run with 60 Vbeta primers and 13 Jbeta primers. TCRdb keeps only in-frame clones here, not all; method: immunoSEQ multiplex PCR. The data hold roughly 150,000 clones, with about two thirds observed a single time. V lost 4 bases and J 1 base, leaving 11 bases between the germline ends. The CDR3 spans 14 residues. Germline V gene data show CDR1 as LNHDA and CDR2 as SQIVND (reference sequence). The receptor was derived from a man aged 30 to 45 in good health and CMV-seropositive. The sample comprised PBMCs. The chain combines TRBV19 with TRBJ2-7, with D tentatively TRBD1 (6 bases). The CDR3 loop reads CASSKDGTSYEQYF. CDR3 coding DNA: TGTGCCAGTAGTAAGGATGGGACATCCTACGAGCAGTACTTC.